The next 14 T cell receptor beta chains were all read from a single sample in a study of T cell repertoires in cytomegalovirus infection. One entry per CDR3 protein results from TCRdb running MiXCR on the reads. This sample has under 350,000 distinct CDR3 sequences, with more than 8% found just once. Sequenced sample: PBMCs. The receptors come from a human donor in good health (CMV status not recorded). Some clones in this sample may be carry-over from other donors' samples.

This clonotype has at least ten counts. The CDR3 sequence is CASSFRQGANEQFF. The CDR3 coding sequence is TGTGCCAGCAGTTTTCGGCAGGGGGCCAATGAGCAGTTCTTC. The chain links TRBV28 to TRBJ2-1; TRBD1 aligns across 8 bases. CDR3 length: 14 residues. Per the germline V gene, CDR1 is MDHEN and CDR2 is SYDVKM. The junction had 4 bases not matched to a gene; V was cut back by 3 bases and J by 6 bases.

This clonotype was counted many times. CDR3 nucleotide sequence: TGTGCCACCAGCAGAGGACTAGCGGGTGGGCCAGATACGCAGTATTTT. Translation: CATSRGLAGGPDTQYF. V and J are TRBV15 and TRBJ2-3; 10 nucleotides agree with TRBD2. Germline V CDR1 and CDR2: LNHNV, YYDKDF (reference sequence). This CDR3 is 16 amino acids long. Germline trimming cut 1 base from V and 4 bases from J; bases unmatched to any gene: 5.

Details on this clonotype: A junction end diverges from the germline sequence, so it may reflect a read error. The V and J genes are TRBV10-3 and TRBJ2-3; no clear D. From germline, CDR1 is ENHRY and CDR2 SYGVKD. This CDR3 is built from 14 residues. This CDR3 is CAISEAGNTYTQYF. Here the CDR3 DNA reads TGTGCCATCAGTGAGGCTGGCAACACATATACGCAGTATTTT.

The chain carries TRBV7-4 and TRBJ2-3, with 12 bases identical to TRBD2. After removal of 4 bases from V and 9 bases from J, the junction contained 14 bases not matched to a gene. Germline-derived CDR1 and CDR2 are SGHVT and SQSDAQ. The CDR3 is 17 residues long. This CDR3 is CASSSLAGGPSGETQYF. The CDR3 DNA reads as TGTGCCAGCAGCTCCCTAGCGGGGGGGCCTAGTGGAGAGACGCAGTATTTT.

This clonotype was seen at least ten times. The genes are TRBV28 and TRBJ1-2; a possible D gene is TRBD1 (5 bases). The CDR3 totals 15 residues. Germline CDR1 is MDHEN and CDR2 is SYDVKM. Trimming removed 5 bases from V and 1 base from J, with 14 bases in between. The CDR3 sequence: CASSAPAGINYGYTF. In DNA, the CDR3 is TGTGCCAGCAGTGCTCCGGCAGGGATTAACTATGGCTACACCTTC.

This clonotype has more than one count but fewer than ten. At one of its ends the junction is not consistent with the germline gene, which may arise from a read error. V usage is TRBV12-3 or TRBV12-4 and J usage is TRBJ2-7, with 8 bases identical to TRBD2. The CDR3 is made up of 11 amino acids. CDR3 loop: CASSFRGGLSF. CDR3 nucleotide sequence: TGTGCCAGCAGTTTCCGGGGGGGCCTAAGCTTC.

This clonotype was found a few times. The J gene is TRBJ1-4, the V gene TRBV7-6; the match to TRBD1 covers 7 bases. The CDR3 contains 14 residues. The germline V gene has CDR1 SGHVS and CDR2 FNYEAQ. The junction had 4 bases not matched to a gene; V was cut back by 5 bases and J by 4 bases. This CDR3 is CASSQDRNNEKLFF. The CDR3 DNA sequence: TGTGCCAGCAGCCAGGACAGGAATAATGAAAAACTGTTTTTT.

This clonotype was seen at least ten times. V is TRBV12-3 or TRBV12-4 and J is TRBJ2-5; D is unclear. The CDR3 extends over 14 amino acids. Trimming removed 2 bases from V and 2 bases from J, with 9 bases in between. CDR3 sequence (DNA): TGTGCCAGCAGTTTACCTGGAGAGCAAGAGACCCAGTACTTC. Amino acids: CASSLPGEQETQYF.

This chain joins TRBV4-3 and TRBJ2-1; D remains ambiguous. The CDR3 loop spans 17 amino acids. The V end was cut by 0 bases, the J end by 9 bases, with 21 bases between. Germline CDR1 LGHNA, CDR2 YSLEER. Written as DNA, the CDR3 is TGCGCCAGCAGCCAAGATCTGACTGTATTGATAAGTGGTGAGCAGTTCTTC. Its protein is CASSQDLTVLISGEQFF.

In its sample, this clonotype was seen many times. The chain links TRBV20-1 to TRBJ2-1; 14 bases are shared with TRBD2. Germline-derived CDR1 and CDR2 are DFQATT and SNEGSKA (reference sequence). This CDR3 region has 21 residues. V dropped 3 bases and J dropped 0; count of bases not matched to a gene: 16. CDR3: CSASWSKGLAGVGSSYNEQFF. The CDR3 DNA reads TGCAGTGCTAGCTGGTCCAAGGGACTAGCGGGAGTCGGAAGCTCCTACAATGAGCAGTTCTTC.

V gene TRBV28 combines with J gene TRBJ1-1; 7 nucleotides line up with TRBD1. The CDR3 is 14 amino acids. Germline-derived CDR1 and CDR2 are MDHEN and SYDVKM. V was clipped by 7 bases and J by 1 base; unmatched bases: 6. CDR3 sequence reads: CASKGGSRNTEAFF. CDR3 bases: TGTGCCAGCAAAGGGGGCAGCCGGAACACTGAAGCTTTCTTT.

This clonotype has at least ten counts. The chain combines TRBV7-2 with TRBJ1-1, with D possibly being TRBD1 (5 bases). With 5 bases removed from V and 5 bases from J, the gap between germline ends came to 15 bases. The germline V gene encodes CDR1 SGHTA and CDR2 FQGNSA. The CDR3 is made up of 14 amino acids. The CDR3 here is CASSAKSGGTEAFF. DNA of the CDR3: TGTGCCAGCAGCGCCAAATCGGGGGGGACTGAAGCTTTCTTT.

V gene TRBV28 combines with J gene TRBJ1-2; 8 nucleotides match TRBD1. V lost 6 bases and J lost 7; bases outside the gene matches: 7. The CDR3 totals 13 residues. Per the germline V gene, CDR1 is MDHEN and CDR2 is SYDVKM. For the CDR3, the DNA is TGTGCCAGCAGACCCGGACAGGGCGGTGGCTACACCTTC. Translated, it gives CASRPGQGGGYTF.

The chain has TRBV6-5 and TRBJ2-7; D is perhaps TRBD1 (6 bases). The ends were cut back, 2 bases at V and 2 bases at J, with 10 bases in the middle. This CDR3 has 14 amino acids. The germline V gene encodes CDR1 MNHEY and CDR2 SVGAGI. In nucleotides, the CDR3 is TGTGCCAGCAGTTACCTGACAGGAACCTACGAGCAGTACTTC. Protein product: CASSYLTGTYEQYF.